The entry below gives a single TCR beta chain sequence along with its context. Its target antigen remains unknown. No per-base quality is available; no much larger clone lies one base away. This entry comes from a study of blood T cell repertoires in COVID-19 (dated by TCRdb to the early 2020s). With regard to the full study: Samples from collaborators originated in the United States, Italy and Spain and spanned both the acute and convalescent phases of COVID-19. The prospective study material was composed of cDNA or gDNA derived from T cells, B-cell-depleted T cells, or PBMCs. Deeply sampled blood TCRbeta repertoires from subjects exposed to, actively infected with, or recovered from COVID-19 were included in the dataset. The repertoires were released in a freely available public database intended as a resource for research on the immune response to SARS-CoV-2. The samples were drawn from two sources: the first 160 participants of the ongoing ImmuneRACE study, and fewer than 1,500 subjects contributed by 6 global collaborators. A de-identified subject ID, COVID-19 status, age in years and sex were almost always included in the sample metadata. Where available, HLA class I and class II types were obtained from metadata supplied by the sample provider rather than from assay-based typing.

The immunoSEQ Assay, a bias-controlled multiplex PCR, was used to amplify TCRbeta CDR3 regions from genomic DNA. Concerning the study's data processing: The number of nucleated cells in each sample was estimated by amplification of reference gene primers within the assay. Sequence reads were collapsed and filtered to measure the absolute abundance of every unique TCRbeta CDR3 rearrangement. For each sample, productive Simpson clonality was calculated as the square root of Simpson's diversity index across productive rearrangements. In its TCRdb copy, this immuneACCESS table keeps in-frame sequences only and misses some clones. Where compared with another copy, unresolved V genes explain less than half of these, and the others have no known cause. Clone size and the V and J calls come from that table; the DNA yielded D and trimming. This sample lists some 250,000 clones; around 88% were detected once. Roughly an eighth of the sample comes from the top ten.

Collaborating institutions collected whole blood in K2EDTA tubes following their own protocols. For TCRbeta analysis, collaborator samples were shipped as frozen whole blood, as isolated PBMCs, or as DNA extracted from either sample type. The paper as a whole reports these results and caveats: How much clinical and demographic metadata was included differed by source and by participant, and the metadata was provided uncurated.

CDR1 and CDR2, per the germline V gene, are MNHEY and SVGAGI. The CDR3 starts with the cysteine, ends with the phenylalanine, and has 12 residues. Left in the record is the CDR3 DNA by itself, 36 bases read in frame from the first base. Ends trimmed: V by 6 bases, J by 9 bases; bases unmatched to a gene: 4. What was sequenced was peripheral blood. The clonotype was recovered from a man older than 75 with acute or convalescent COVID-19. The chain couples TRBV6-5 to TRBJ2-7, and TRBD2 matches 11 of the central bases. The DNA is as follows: TGTGCCAGCAGGGGACTAGCGGAACGGCAGTACTTC. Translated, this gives CASRGLAERQYF.